These 10 T cell receptor beta chains share one sample of origin, sequenced in a study of identical twins. TCRdb reprocessed the 5' RACE reads with MiXCR, giving one entry per CDR3 protein. Here the sample spans under 450,000 distinct CDR3 sequences, about a fifth being singletons. The source material was naive T cells sorted from blood. The source of these receptors is a man aged 45-65 years in good health.

The gene calls are TRBV20-1 and TRBJ2-7, with D hard to call. The V gene's germline CDR1 is DFQATT and CDR2 SNEGSKA (reference sequence). V was clipped by 1 base and J by 2 bases, with 9 bases between them. This CDR3 has 13 amino acids. The CDR3 DNA follows: TGCAGTGCTAGAGGTCCAGCACCCTACGAGCAGTACTTC. It codes for CSARGPAPYEQYF.

This clonotype turned up a few times. CDR3 amino acids: CASSIIGLAENEQFF. CDR3 DNA: TGTGCCAGTAGTATTATCGGTCTAGCGGAGAATGAGCAGTTCTTC. This chain connects TRBV19 to TRBJ2-1, with TRBD2 matching 7 bases. V lost 3 bases, J lost 7 bases, and 9 bases stayed unmatched. This CDR3 comprises 15 residues. The germline gives CDR1 LNHDA, CDR2 SQIVND (reference sequence).

This sequence joins TRBV25-1 and TRBJ2-1, with D hard to call. The germline V gene has CDR1 MGHDK and CDR2 SYGVNS. Deletions cut 0 bases from V and 2 bases from J, with 5 bases between. CDR3 length: 14 amino acids. CDR3: CASSEYGTYNEQFF. The CDR3 DNA reads TGTGCCAGCAGTGAATATGGTACCTACAATGAGCAGTTCTTC.

This clonotype was seen repeatedly, ten times or more. This chain uses TRBV20-1 with TRBJ1-3, with a weak D call TRBD1 (5 bases). This CDR3 contains 14 residues. The V end lost 1 base, the J end lost 3 bases, and 10 bases lay between the germline ends. Germline V gene data show CDR1 as DFQATT and CDR2 as SNEGSKA (reference sequence). The CDR3 loop is CSARAGGFGNTIYF. The DNA for the CDR3 is TGCAGTGCTAGAGCTGGGGGATTTGGAAACACCATATATTTT.

This chain joins TRBV9 and TRBJ2-3; 11 nucleotides match TRBD2. In germline, CDR1 is SGDLS, CDR2 YYNGEE. This CDR3 spans 17 amino acids. J gave up 0 bases and V 1 base, and 4 bases lay outside the gene matches. CDR3 protein: CASSVSGTSGSTDTQYF. CDR3 in DNA: TGTGCCAGCAGCGTATCCGGGACTAGCGGTAGCACAGATACGCAGTATTTT.

This clonotype was counted many times. The chain couples TRBV4-3 to TRBJ2-1; D unresolved. This CDR3 region has 14 residues. Germline CDR1 reads LGHNA; CDR2 reads YSLEER. Trimming took off 1 base at V and 3 bases at J, with 7 bases between the two ends. The CDR3 DNA follows: TGCGCCAGCAGCCAAGGTCTTTTCTACAATGAGCAGTTCTTC. Translated, it gives CASSQGLFYNEQFF.

This clonotype has more than one count but fewer than ten. The gene calls are TRBV15 and TRBJ2-1; TRBD2 aligns across 9 bases. The CDR3 covers 16 residues. The V segment lost 3 bases and the J segment 5 bases; nucleotides outside the gene matches: 8. Germline CDR1 LNHNV, CDR2 YYDKDF (reference sequence). In nucleotides, the CDR3 is TGTGCCACCAGCAGTTCCTCTAGCGGGATCAACAATGAGCAGTTCTTC. Protein sequence: CATSSSSSGINNEQFF. The complete variable domain, with remaining parts taken from reference TRBV15 and TRBJ2-1, reads DAMVIQNPRYQVTQFGKPVTLSCSQTLNHNVMYWYQQKSSQAPKLLFHYYDKDFNNEADTPDNFQSRRPNTSFCFLDIRSPGLGDTAMYLCATSSSSSGINNEQFFGPGTRLTVL.

J is TRBJ2-1 and V is TRBV20-1; 14 bases align to TRBD2. The CDR3 spans 18 residues. The V segment lost 5 bases and the J segment 6 bases; nucleotides outside the gene matches: 15. Germline values: CDR1 DFQATT, CDR2 SNEGSKA (reference sequence). The CDR3 DNA reads as TGCAGTGCTCGCGGACCCCCGGGACTAGCGGGAGTGCCCAATGAGCAGTTCTTC. This codes for CSARGPPGLAGVPNEQFF.

This clonotype was counted at least ten times. J is TRBJ2-1 and V is TRBV11-1; D is unresolved. The ends were cut back, 3 bases at V and 5 bases at J, with 23 bases in the middle. Germline CDR1 reads SGHAT; CDR2 reads FQDESV (reference sequence). The CDR3 sequence is 18 residues long. The CDR3 here is CASSLALTVGRTHNEQFF. DNA for the CDR3: TGTGCCAGCAGCTTGGCTCTAACTGTAGGGCGAACACACAATGAGCAGTTCTTC.

This clonotype was counted at least ten times. V usage is TRBV6-1 and J usage is TRBJ1-1, with no clear D. The V end was cut by 3 bases, the J end by 5 bases, with 13 bases between. Germline CDR1 MNHNS, CDR2 SASEGT. The CDR3 totals 14 residues. The CDR3 nucleotides are TGTGCCAGCAGTGACAGGTGGGCTGGGACTGAAGCTTTCTTT. It yields the protein CASSDRWAGTEAFF.